This T cell receptor beta chain comes out of a study of radiotherapy plus CTLA-4 blockade in lung cancer. Across the study: Objective responses were observed in approximately 17% of patients, and disease control was achieved by about 30%.

The repertoire was sequenced with immunoSEQ multiplex PCR; TCRdb's copy has only in-frame clones and lacks some. The sample lists fewer than 50,000 clones, roughly 65% seen once, with about 18% in the top ten. Of note for this clone: Its antigen remains unidentified.

It was focal radiation plus CTLA-4 blockade with ipilimumab that patients with chemo-refractory metastatic non-small-cell lung cancer received. This CDR3 has 14 residues. V lost 6 bases and J lost 6, with 21 bases in between. The V gene's germline CDR1 is SQVTM and CDR2 ANQGSEA. Regarding the study as a whole: Following radiotherapy plus ipilimumab, tumor-derived TCR clones expanded in the blood. Interferon-beta and early blood T cell clone dynamics reportedly predicted response best.

The source of this sequence is a human donor with non-small cell lung cancer who had a partial response to radiotherapy plus ipilimumab. V usage is TRBV29-1 and J usage is TRBJ2-7; tentative D call: TRBD1 (6 bases). This sample comprised peripheral blood, obtained from a patient treated with radiotherapy plus ipilimumab. CDR3 sequence reads: CSVADRNGPSEQYF. The CDR3 DNA sequence: TGCAGCGTGGCTGACAGGAACGGGCCATCCGAGCAGTACTTC.